This T cell receptor (beta chain) was found in a study of shared clonotypes between healthy human individuals. Study outcomes and limitations: Naive subsets, compared against memory subsets, generally had larger estimated richness values. Even with large depth, rarefaction showed that sorted-subset sequencing was incomplete.

The CDR3 length is 13 residues. The trim removed 4 bases at V and 8 bases at J, leaving 10 bases unmatched. Germline V CDR1 and CDR2: SQVTM, ANQGSEA. Worth noting for this clone: The antigen is unknown.

Generated by immunoSEQ multiplex PCR, the TCRdb table keeps only in-frame clones and is missing some. Of about 1.5 million clones in the sample, around 95% were seen once. The material sequenced was naive CD4+ T cells sorted from blood. Regarding subset: CD45RA+ positively selected. This receptor was taken from a man aged 30 to 39 in good health. V gene TRBV29-1 combines with J gene TRBJ1-2; 7 bases align to TRBD1. The CDR3 spells CSVAQGGPGGYTF. CDR3 in DNA: TGCAGCGTTGCCCAGGGGGGCCCTGGCGGCTACACCTTC.